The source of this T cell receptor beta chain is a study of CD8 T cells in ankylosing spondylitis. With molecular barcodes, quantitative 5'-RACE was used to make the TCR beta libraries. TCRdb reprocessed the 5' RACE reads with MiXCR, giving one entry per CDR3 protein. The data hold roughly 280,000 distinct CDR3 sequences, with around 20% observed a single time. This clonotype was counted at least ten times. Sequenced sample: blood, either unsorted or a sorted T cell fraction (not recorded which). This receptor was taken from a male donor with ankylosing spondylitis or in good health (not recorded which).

The CDR3 DNA is TGTGCCAGCAGTTTCCGACAGCGGATGCGCACCATATATTTT. This codes for CASSFRQRMRTIYF. This chain links TRBV12-3 or TRBV12-4 with TRBJ1-3; tentatively, D is TRBD1 (5 bases). V lost 3 bases to trimming and J lost 9 bases, with 15 bases between them. The CDR3 totals 14 residues.